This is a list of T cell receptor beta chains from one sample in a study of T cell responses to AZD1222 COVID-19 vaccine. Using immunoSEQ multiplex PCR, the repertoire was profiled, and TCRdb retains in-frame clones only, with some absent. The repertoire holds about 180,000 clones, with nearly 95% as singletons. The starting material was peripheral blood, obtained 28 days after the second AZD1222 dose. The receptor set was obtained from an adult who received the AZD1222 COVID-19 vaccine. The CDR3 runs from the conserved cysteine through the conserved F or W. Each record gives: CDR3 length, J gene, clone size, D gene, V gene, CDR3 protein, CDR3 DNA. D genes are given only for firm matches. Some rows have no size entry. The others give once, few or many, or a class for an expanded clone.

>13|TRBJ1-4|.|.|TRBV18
CASSPPGNEKLFF
TGTGCCAGCTCACCACCAGGAAATGAAAAACTGTTTTTT
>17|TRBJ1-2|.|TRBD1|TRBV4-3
CASSEGTGGWATYGYTF
TGCGCCAGCAGCGAAGGGACAGGGGGTTGGGCCACCTATGGCTACACCTTC
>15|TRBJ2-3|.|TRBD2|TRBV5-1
CASSLLREDTDTQYF
TGCGCCAGCAGCTTGTTACGGGAGGACACAGATACGCAGTATTTT
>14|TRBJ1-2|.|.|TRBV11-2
CASSPTLEDYGYTF
TGTGCCAGCAGCCCGACGCTTGAAGACTATGGCTACACCTTC
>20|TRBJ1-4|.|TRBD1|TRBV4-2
CASSQTNSGTGGGGNEKLFF
TGTGCCAGCAGCCAAACCAACTCCGGGACAGGGGGCGGGGGTAATGAAAAACTGTTTTTT
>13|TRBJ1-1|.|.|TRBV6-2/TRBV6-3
CASSWTLNTEAFF
TGTGCCAGCAGTTGGACCCTGAACACTGAAGCTTTCTTT
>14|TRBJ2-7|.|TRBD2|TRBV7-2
CASSLSSGIYEQYF
TGTGCCAGCAGCTTGTCTAGCGGGATCTACGAGCAGTACTTC
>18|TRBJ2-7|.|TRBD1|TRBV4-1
CASSQGGGFRDRVGEQYF
TGCGCCAGCAGCCAAGGGGGAGGTTTCCGGGACAGGGTAGGCGAGCAGTACTTC
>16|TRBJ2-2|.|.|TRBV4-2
CASSQEIADYTGELFF
TGTGCCAGCAGCCAAGAGATAGCGGACTACACCGGGGAGCTGTTTTTT
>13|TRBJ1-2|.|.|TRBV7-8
CASSRIRGYGYTF
TGTGCCAGCAGCCGGATCCGGGGGTATGGCTACACCTTC
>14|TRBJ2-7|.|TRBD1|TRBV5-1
CASSQGQVTHEQYF
TGCGCCAGCAGCCAAGGACAGGTCACCCACGAGCAGTACTTC
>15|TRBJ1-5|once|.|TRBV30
CAWSLVGQPNQPQHF
TGTGCCTGGAGTCTTGTTGGCCAGCCTAATCAGCCCCAGCATTTT
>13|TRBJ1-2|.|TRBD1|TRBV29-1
CSVEAGTGNGYTF
TGCAGCGTTGAAGCCGGGACAGGGAATGGCTACACCTTC
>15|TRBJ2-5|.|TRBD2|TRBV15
CATSRDRREGETQYF
TGTGCCACCAGCAGAGATAGGAGGGAGGGGGAGACCCAGTACTTC
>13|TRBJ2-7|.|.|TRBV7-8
CASSLFATNEQYF
TGTGCCAGCAGCTTATTTGCAACTAACGAGCAGTACTTC
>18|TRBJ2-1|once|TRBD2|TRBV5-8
CASSPSLLGLAAYNEQFF
TGTGCCAGCAGCCCATCCCTCTTAGGACTAGCTGCCTACAATGAGCAGTTCTTC
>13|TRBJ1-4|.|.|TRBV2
CASSTGLGEKLFF
TGTGCCAGCAGTACGGGGCTCGGGGAAAAACTGTTTTTT
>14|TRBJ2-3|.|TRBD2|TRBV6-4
CASSDSGTSNTQYF
TGTGCCAGCAGTGACTCTGGGACTAGCAATACGCAGTATTTT
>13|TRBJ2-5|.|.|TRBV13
CASSGTPVETQYF
TGTGCCAGCAGCGGAACGCCGGTAGAGACCCAGTACTTC
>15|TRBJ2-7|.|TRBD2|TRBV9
CASSVGSGKNYEQYF
TGTGCCAGCAGCGTAGGTAGCGGGAAAAACTACGAGCAGTACTTC
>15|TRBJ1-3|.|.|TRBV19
CASSISRSSGNTIYF
TGTGCCAGTAGTATCAGTCGGAGCTCTGGAAACACCATATATTTT
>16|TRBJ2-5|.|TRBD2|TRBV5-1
CASSWALAGVGETQYF
TGCGCCAGCAGCTGGGCTCTAGCGGGGGTCGGGGAGACCCAGTACTTC
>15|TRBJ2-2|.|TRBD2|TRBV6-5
CASKIRGANTGELFF
TGTGCCAGTAAAATCCGGGGGGCGAACACCGGGGAGCTGTTTTTT
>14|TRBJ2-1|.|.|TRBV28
CASNPGTRANEQFF
TGTGCCAGCAACCCCGGGACCCGGGCCAATGAGCAGTTCTTC
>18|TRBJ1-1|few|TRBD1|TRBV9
CASSVGDRGIYTAELAFF
TGTGCCAGCAGCGTAGGGGACAGAGGGATATACACTGCGGAGTTAGCTTTCTTT
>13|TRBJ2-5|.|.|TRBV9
CASSVASQETQYF
TGTGCCAGCAGCGTAGCATCCCAAGAGACCCAGTACTTC
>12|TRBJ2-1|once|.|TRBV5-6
CASSTGTQEQFF
TGTGCCAGCAGCACCGGGACACAAGAGCAGTTCTTC
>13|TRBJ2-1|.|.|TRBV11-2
CASRSPRYNEQFF
TGTGCCAGCAGGTCCCCACGGTACAATGAGCAGTTCTTC
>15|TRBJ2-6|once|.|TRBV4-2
CASSRDSSGANVLTF
TGTGCCAGCAGCAGGGACTCCTCTGGGGCCAACGTCCTGACTTTC
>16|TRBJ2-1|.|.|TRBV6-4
CASSDRWAGKQNEQFF
TGTGCCAGCAGTGATAGGTGGGCGGGAAAACAGAATGAGCAGTTCTTC
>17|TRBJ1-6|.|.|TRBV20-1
CSASFGGGISYNSPLHF
TGCAGTGCTAGTTTTGGGGGGGGGATCTCCTATAATTCACCCCTCCACTTT
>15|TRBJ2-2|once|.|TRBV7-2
CASSLGRTRTGELFF
TGTGCCAGCAGCTTAGGCCGTACAAGAACCGGGGAGCTGTTTTTT
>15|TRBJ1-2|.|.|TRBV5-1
CASRMGWGRFYGYTF
TGCGCCAGCAGAATGGGGTGGGGCAGGTTCTATGGCTACACCTTC
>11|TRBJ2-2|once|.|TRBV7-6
CASSRGGELFF
TGTGCCAGCAGTAGGGGAGGGGAGCTGTTTTTT
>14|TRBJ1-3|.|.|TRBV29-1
CSVGLTSYGNTIYF
TGCAGCGTCGGACTAACAAGCTACGGAAACACCATATATTTT
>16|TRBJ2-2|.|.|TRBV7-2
CASSRPGDGGTGELFF
TGTGCCAGCAGCCGCCCAGGGGACGGGGGCACCGGGGAGCTGTTTTTT
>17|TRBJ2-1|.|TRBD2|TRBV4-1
CASSQRLAGRAYNEQFF
TGCGCCAGCAGCCAGCGACTAGCGGGAAGAGCATACAATGAGCAGTTCTTC
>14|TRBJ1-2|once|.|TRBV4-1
CASSQADGNYGYTF
TGCGCCAGCAGCCAGGCGGACGGGAACTATGGCTACACCTTC
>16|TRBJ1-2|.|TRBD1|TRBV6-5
CASSSDRGGSTYGYTF
TGTGCCAGCAGTTCCGACAGGGGGGGGTCGACCTATGGCTACACCTTC
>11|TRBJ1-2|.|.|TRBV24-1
CATRDNYGYTF
TGTGCCACCAGAGATAACTATGGCTACACCTTC
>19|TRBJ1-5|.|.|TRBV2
CASSHPTVWDIDSNQPQHF
TGTGCCAGCAGCCACCCCACCGTATGGGACATAGATAGCAATCAGCCCCAGCATTTT
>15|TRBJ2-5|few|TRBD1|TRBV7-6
CASSSLGQGFETQYF
TGTGCCAGCAGCTCCCTGGGACAGGGATTCGAGACCCAGTACTTC
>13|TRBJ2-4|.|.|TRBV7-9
CASSFSSSDIQYF
TGTGCCAGCAGCTTCTCTTCCTCAGACATTCAGTACTTC
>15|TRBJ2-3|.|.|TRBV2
CASRATPGITDTQYF
TGTGCCAGCCGAGCAACCCCCGGAATCACAGATACGCAGTATTTT
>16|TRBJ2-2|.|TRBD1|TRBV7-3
CASSQAAGGHDGELFF
TGTGCCAGCAGTCAAGCGGCAGGGGGACATGACGGGGAGCTGTTTTTT
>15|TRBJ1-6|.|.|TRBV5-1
CASSLVRDGGSPLHF
TGCGCCAGCAGCTTGGTACGGGATGGGGGTTCACCCCTCCACTTT
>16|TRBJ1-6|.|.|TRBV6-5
CASSYARTEPNSPLHF
TGTGCCAGCAGTTACGCTAGGACAGAGCCCAATTCACCCCTCCACTTT
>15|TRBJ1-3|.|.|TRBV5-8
CASSLVGDSGNTIYF
TGTGCCAGCAGCTTGGTAGGGGATTCTGGAAACACCATATATTTT
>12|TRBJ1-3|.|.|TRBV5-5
CASSLEGNTIYF
TGTGCCAGCAGCTTAGAGGGAAACACCATATATTTT
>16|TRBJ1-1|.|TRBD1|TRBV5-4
CASSSGTAPRDTEAFF
TGTGCCAGCAGCTCCGGGACAGCCCCCCGGGACACTGAAGCTTTCTTT
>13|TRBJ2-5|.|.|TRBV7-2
CASSLEQGGTQYF
TGTGCCAGCAGCTTAGAACAGGGAGGGACCCAGTACTTC
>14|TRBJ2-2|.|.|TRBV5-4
CASSWDEGTGELFF
TGTGCCAGCAGCTGGGATGAAGGGACCGGGGAGCTGTTTTTT
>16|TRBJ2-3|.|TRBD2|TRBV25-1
CASSESGRGGTDTQYF
TGTGCCAGCAGTGAATCTGGCCGGGGGGGCACAGATACGCAGTATTTT
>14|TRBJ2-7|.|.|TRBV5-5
CASSGLGRSYEQYF
TGTGCCAGCAGTGGGCTGGGGAGGTCCTACGAGCAGTACTTC
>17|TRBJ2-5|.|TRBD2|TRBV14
CASSQEWGGSIVETQYF
TGTGCCAGCAGCCAAGAATGGGGCGGGAGTATAGTAGAGACCCAGTACTTC
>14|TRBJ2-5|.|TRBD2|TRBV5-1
CASSSAGAGETQYF
TGCGCCAGCAGCTCAGCGGGGGCCGGGGAGACCCAGTACTTC
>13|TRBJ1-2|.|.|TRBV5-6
CASSSPANYGYTF
TGTGCCAGCAGCTCTCCAGCTAACTATGGCTACACCTTC
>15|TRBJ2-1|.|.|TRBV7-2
CASSRRLLPYNEQFF
TGTGCCAGCAGCAGACGTCTACTGCCATACAATGAGCAGTTCTTC
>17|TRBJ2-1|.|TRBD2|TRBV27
CASSPRTSGILYNEQFF
TGTGCCAGCAGTCCCCGGACTAGCGGGATCCTCTACAATGAGCAGTTCTTC
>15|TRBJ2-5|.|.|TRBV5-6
CASSLRATAGETQYF
TGTGCCAGCAGCTTGAGGGCGACCGCGGGGGAGACCCAGTACTTC